This entry lists 2 T cell receptor beta chains sequenced from one sample in a study of CD8 T cell repertoires and HIV-1 epitope variants. No antigen has been assigned to these receptors. Repertoires were generated with immunoSEQ multiplex PCR, while TCRdb's copy carries only in-frame clones and drops some. The sample contains about 5,100 clones, about 70% of which appear only once. Material for sequencing was cultured CD8+ T cells derived from PBMCs. These receptors were collected from a male donor with HIV.

The chain carries TRBV9 and TRBJ2-1, with D maybe TRBD2 (5 bases). The CDR3 contains 14 residues. V dropped 0 bases and J dropped 6 bases, with 10 bases sitting between them. Germline V gives CDR1 SGDLS, CDR2 YYNGEE. In DNA form, the CDR3 reads TGTGCCAGCAGCGTAGAACCGGGGTTCAATGAGCAGTTCTTC. It codes for CASSVEPGFNEQFF.

The gene calls are TRBV28 and TRBJ2-7, with D possibly TRBD1 on 5 matching bases. The CDR3 is 14 amino acids. Trimming removed 4 bases at V and 4 bases at J, with 14 bases between. CDR1 is MDHEN and CDR2 is SYDVKM in the germline V gene. DNA for the CDR3: TGTGCCAGCAGTTCAGGGCTGTCGGATTACGAGCAGTACTTC. Protein sequence: CASSSGLSDYEQYF.